This T cell receptor beta chain was identified during a study of human T cells and chemical hapten exposure (dated by TCRdb to the early 2020s). For the wider study: For sensitization, 2% DPC in acetone was applied to a roughly 2 cm by roughly 2 cm area of upper inner arm skin. Throughout the study period of 20 to 30 weeks, patients also received therapeutic DPC doses to the scalp every week. Patch testing was performed on the upper back with Finn chambers containing 0.01% DPC, and the patch tests were scored after 6 days according to International Contact Dermatitis Research Group standards. Alopecia areata with under or over 50% scalp involvement, alopecia totalis and alopecia universalis were represented in the patient cohort, which was mostly female. Libraries were pooled for sequencing, and variation in per-sample TCR yields was attributed mainly to small differences in library volumes within the pool. In alopecia patients, the study followed how the peripheral blood TCR repertoire changed in vivo over primary and secondary sensitization to diphenylcyclopropenone (DPC), a hapten. Blood samples were taken from patients before sensitization (week 0) and then at 2, 6 and about 24 weeks after DPC sensitization. Approximately 28 alopecia patients gave blood for TCR sequencing at one to four time points (pre-sensitization, 2, 6 and 24 weeks). Here is what the overall study found, with its caveats: Patch test score correlated positively with the number of PT1 expanded TCRs, reaching significance at thresholds 8, 16 and 32 but not at 4. After repeated subsampling, the strength of the expansion versus patch-test correlation and the threshold at which it became significant changed. Because every patient had alopecia, a presumed autoimmune disease, the patients' immune response might differ from that of healthy individuals. Significantly more large CDR3 similarity clusters were formed by expanded TCRs than by pre-sensitization or healthy control sets, consistent with antigen-driven responses. DPC sensitization did not change the number of TCRs with a frequency above 1 in 1000, and there was no evidence of changes in global repertoire structure.

This clonotype was counted a few times. Its antigen is unknown. Base qualities are not at hand, and no much larger clone is one base apart. The library was made by RACE. These reads were obtained on a NextSeq 500. During library preparation, unique molecular identifiers were attached to individual cDNA molecules so that TCRs could be counted in a quantitative, reproducible way. For every blood RNA sample, sequencing covered both the TCR alpha and TCR beta chains. In the original analysis: A median of roughly 100,000 TCRs per sample was observed, with a range of about 23,224 to 750,000. The Decombinator software suite was used to annotate V, J and CDR3 in the TCR reads. To make PS versus PT1 abundance plots, every sample was subsampled to the same number of TCRs (28,000). Expanded TCRs were defined as absent before sensitization and observed at least eight times at the 2-week time point. The public reads were reanalyzed by TCRdb: fastp trimming at Q25, MiXCR alignment, in-frame beta chains only. CDR3 protein duplicates are merged, each entry listing the most common genes and DNA. The authors' filters were not applied to this entry. For this sample there are 85,000 to 130,000 distinct CDR3 sequences; 9.5% to 15% appear just once. The ten biggest clones cover about 1.6% of the sample.

In the germline V gene (reference sequence), CDR1 corresponds to SGHKS and CDR2 to YYEKEE. Clipping removes 7 bases from V and 4 bases from J, with 5 as the unmatched junction base count. The CDR3 spans 14 residues, from the cysteine through the phenylalanine. Only the CDR3 portion is preserved as DNA: 42 bases, with reading frame beginning at the first base. What this sample's time point label stands for: pre-sensitization, week 0. The treatment or condition label, read with the paper, signifies: therapeutic diphenylcyclopropenone sensitization with weekly scalp DPC. At every patch-test visit, the blood draw took place before the patch test was put on. Patients were eligible if aged 18 to 70, diagnosed with alopecia and judged suitable for DPC therapy, and pregnant patients were excluded. Total RNA was isolated from unfractionated whole blood collected in Tempus Blood RNA tubes.

The chain joins TRBV5-5 to TRBJ2-1; TRBD2 aligns with 10 central bases. The sequence was collected from a woman aged 45-65 years with alopecia areata. Some clones in this sample may be carry-over from other donors' samples. The specimen comprised whole blood, sampled in connection with sensitization to the hapten diphenylcyclopropenone (DPC). CDR3 protein: CASSPLAGYNEQFF. The DNA reads as follows: TGTGCCAGCTCACCACTAGCGGGGTACAATGAGCAGTTCTTC.